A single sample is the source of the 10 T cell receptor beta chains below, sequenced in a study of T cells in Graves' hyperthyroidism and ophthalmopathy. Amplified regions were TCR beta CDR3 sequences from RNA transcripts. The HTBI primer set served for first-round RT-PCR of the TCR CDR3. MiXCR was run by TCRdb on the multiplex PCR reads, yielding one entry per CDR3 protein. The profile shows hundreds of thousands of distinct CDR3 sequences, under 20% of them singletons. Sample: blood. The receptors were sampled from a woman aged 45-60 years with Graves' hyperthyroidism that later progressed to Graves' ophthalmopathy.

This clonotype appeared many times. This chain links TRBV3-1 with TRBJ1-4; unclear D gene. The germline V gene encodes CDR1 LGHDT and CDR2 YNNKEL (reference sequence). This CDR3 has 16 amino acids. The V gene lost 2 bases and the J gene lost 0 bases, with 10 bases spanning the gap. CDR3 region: CASSQMTIATNEKLFF. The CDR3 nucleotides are TGTGCCAGCAGCCAAATGACAATTGCAACTAATGAAAAACTGTTTTTT.

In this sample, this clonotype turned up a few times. This CDR3 is CASSEGADSYNEQFF. The DNA of the CDR3 is TGTGCCAGCAGTGAAGGGGCTGATTCCTACAATGAGCAGTTCTTC. This rearrangement joins TRBV11-3 to TRBJ2-1; weak D call: TRBD1 (5 bases). This CDR3 is 15 amino acids long. Trimming left V 6 bases short and J 1 base short, with 13 bases between. Germline-derived CDR1 and CDR2 are SGHNT and YENEEA.

CDR3 sequence (DNA): TGTGCCAGCAGTTTGCTACAGAGCTCTGGAAACACCATATATTTT. It is translated as CASSLLQSSGNTIYF. This sequence joins TRBV12-3 or TRBV12-4 and TRBJ1-3, with D unclear. The V and J ends lost 3 bases and 0 bases respectively, with 9 bases between them. CDR3 size: 15 residues.

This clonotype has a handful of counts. CDR3 DNA: TGTGCCAGCAGTCGACAGGTTTCGAACACCGGGGAGCTGTTTTTT. Amino acid sequence: CASSRQVSNTGELFF. The rearrangement links TRBV6-1 to TRBJ2-2; D may be TRBD1 (6 bases). Between the trimmed V and J ends, which lost 5 bases and 0 bases, there was a span of 10 bases. CDR3 length: 15 residues. Per germline, CDR1 MNHNS and CDR2 SASEGT.

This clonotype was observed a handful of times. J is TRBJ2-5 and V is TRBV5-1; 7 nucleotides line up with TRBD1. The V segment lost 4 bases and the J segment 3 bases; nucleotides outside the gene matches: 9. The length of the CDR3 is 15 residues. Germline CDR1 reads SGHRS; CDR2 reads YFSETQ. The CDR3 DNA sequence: TGCGCCAGCAGCAAATCCGGGACAGAAGAAGAGACCCAGTACTTC. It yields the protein CASSKSGTEEETQYF.

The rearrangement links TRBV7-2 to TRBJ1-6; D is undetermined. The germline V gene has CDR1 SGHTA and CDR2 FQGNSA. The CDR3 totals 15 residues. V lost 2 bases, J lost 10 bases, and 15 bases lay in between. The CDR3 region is CASSLKGWENSPLHF. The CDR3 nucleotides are TGTGCCAGCAGCTTAAAGGGATGGGAGAACTCACCCCTCCACTTT.

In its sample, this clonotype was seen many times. The chain's CDR3 is CASSAQGQGFGEQYF. The CDR3 nucleotides are TGTGCCAGCAGTGCCCAGGGACAGGGGTTCGGTGAGCAGTACTTC. V gene TRBV2 combines with J gene TRBJ2-7; TRBD1 matches 10 bases. Trimming at V came to 4 bases and at J to 7 bases, leaving 10 bases not matched to a gene. The CDR3 totals 15 residues. Looked up from germline, CDR1 is SNHLY and CDR2 is FYNNEI.

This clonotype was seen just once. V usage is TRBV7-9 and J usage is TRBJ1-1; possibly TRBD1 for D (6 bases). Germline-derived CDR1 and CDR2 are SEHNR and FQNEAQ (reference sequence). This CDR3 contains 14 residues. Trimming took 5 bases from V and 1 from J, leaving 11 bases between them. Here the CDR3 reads CASSQTTGNTEAFF. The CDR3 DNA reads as TGTGCCAGCAGCCAAACGACAGGGAACACTGAAGCTTTCTTT.

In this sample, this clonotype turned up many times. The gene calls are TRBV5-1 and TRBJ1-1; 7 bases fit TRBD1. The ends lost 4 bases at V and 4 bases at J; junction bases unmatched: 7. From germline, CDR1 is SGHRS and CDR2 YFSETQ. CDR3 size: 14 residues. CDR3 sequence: CASSLTGVGTEAFF. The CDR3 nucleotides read TGCGCCAGCAGCCTCACAGGGGTGGGCACTGAAGCTTTCTTT.

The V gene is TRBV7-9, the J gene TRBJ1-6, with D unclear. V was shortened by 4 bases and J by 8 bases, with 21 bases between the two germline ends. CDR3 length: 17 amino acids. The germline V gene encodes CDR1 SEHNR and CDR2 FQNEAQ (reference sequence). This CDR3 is CASSSPGLNPKDSPLHF. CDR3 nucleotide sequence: TGTGCCAGCAGCTCTCCGGGCCTCAACCCGAAGGATTCACCCCTCCACTTT.